The subject of this entry is one T cell receptor (beta chain). Antigen: not known. CDR1 is GTSNPN and CDR2 is SVGIG in the germline V gene (reference sequence). The CDR3 spans 14 residues. With 5 bases removed from V and 7 bases from J, the gap between germline ends came to 18 bases. The source of the sample is a study of cytomegalovirus exposure and HLA in healthy donors. Across the whole study: Within an early data release were about 85 million unique TCRs drawn from HLA-typed donors. Regarding the study as a whole: Listed as cytomegalovirus-associated were roughly 180 TCR beta chains.

Primers for the PCR totalled 60 Vbeta and 13 Jbeta. Under the authors' procedure: Among the unique TCR beta chains that a later analysis counted, 75 million to 85 million in all, roughly 11 million were shared. Sequenced by immunoSEQ multiplex PCR; TCRdb stores in-frame clones only, minus some. The V and J calls and clone size were taken over from that table, and D and trimming were inferred from the DNA. The table has 150,000 to 200,000 clones, about 85% seen once. Sample: PBMCs. This receptor was taken from a young man in good health and CMV-seropositive. The genes are TRBV30 and TRBJ1-3; TRBD1 is a possible D gene (6 bases). The CDR3 here is CAWLAGARGNTIYF. In DNA form, the CDR3 reads TGTGCCTGGCTGGCAGGGGCGAGGGGGAACACCATATATTTT.